This is a list of T cell receptor beta chains from one sample in a study of shared clonotypes between healthy human individuals. Profiling relied on immunoSEQ multiplex PCR, and the TCRdb table lists in-frame clones only, not all of them. The sample includes approximately 1,000,000 clones, more than 75% seen only once; the top ten take under 0.65%. The material sequenced was memory CD4+ T cells from PBMCs. Receptor source: a young man in good health. Some clones in this sample may be carry-over from other donors' samples. Both conserved end residues are trimmed from each CDR3.

v_gene: TRBV29-1; j_gene: TRBJ2-1; CDR3aa: SVDSGGAYNEQF
v_gene: TRBV11-2; j_gene: TRBJ2-5; CDR3aa: ASRTSGRAGETQY
v_gene: TRBV5-1; j_gene: TRBJ2-1; CDR3aa: ASSRGLAGGPYNEQF
v_gene: TRBV5-1; j_gene: TRBJ2-2; CDR3aa: ASSLALGGTGELF
v_gene: TRBV5-1; j_gene: TRBJ1-4; CDR3aa: ASSLGQGEKLF
v_gene: TRBV5-1; j_gene: TRBJ2-1; CDR3aa: ASRAASGSSYNEQF
v_gene: TRBV6-5; j_gene: TRBJ2-5; CDR3aa: ASSYSFTANQETQY
v_gene: TRBV15; j_gene: TRBJ2-7; CDR3aa: ATSQGRDYEQY
v_gene: TRBV11-2; j_gene: TRBJ2-1; CDR3aa: ASSLDPLVPNEQF
v_gene: TRBV5-1; j_gene: TRBJ2-5; CDR3aa: ASSSPPSWTQY
v_gene: TRBV6-1; j_gene: TRBJ2-7; CDR3aa: ASSEAPSSPYEQY
v_gene: TRBV30; j_gene: TRBJ1-6; CDR3aa: ACPVRGINSPLH
v_gene: TRBV5-1; j_gene: TRBJ1-2; CDR3aa: ASSEGKSYGYT
v_gene: TRBV6-5; j_gene: TRBJ2-1; CDR3aa: ASLSSDEQF
v_gene: TRBV9; j_gene: TRBJ1-3; CDR3aa: ASSARTGAISGNTIY
v_gene: TRBV6-1; j_gene: TRBJ1-1; CDR3aa: ASTPQGWTEAF
v_gene: TRBV6-5; j_gene: TRBJ2-1; CDR3aa: ASSFLGGQGSRQF
v_gene: TRBV2; j_gene: TRBJ2-5; CDR3aa: ASSERLRGETQY
v_gene: TRBV18; j_gene: TRBJ1-2; CDR3aa: ASSSGQGSIYGYT
v_gene: TRBV5-1; j_gene: TRBJ2-7; CDR3aa: ASSPLAGANYEQY
v_gene: TRBV7-2; j_gene: TRBJ2-5; CDR3aa: ASSLGLADETQY
v_gene: TRBV6-5; j_gene: TRBJ2-2; CDR3aa: ASSYSRGRYTGELF
v_gene: TRBV19; j_gene: TRBJ1-1; CDR3aa: ASSRPGIGQLNTEAF
v_gene: TRBV28; j_gene: TRBJ2-7; CDR3aa: ASSLRGGTYEQY
v_gene: TRBV19; j_gene: TRBJ1-2; CDR3aa: ASSMDLGGPGGYT
v_gene: TRBV19; j_gene: TRBJ1-5; CDR3aa: ASDKDRAGNQPQH
v_gene: TRBV29-1; j_gene: TRBJ2-1; CDR3aa: SDRESAYNEQF
v_gene: TRBV2; j_gene: TRBJ1-5; CDR3aa: ASRPTNLFNQPQH
v_gene: TRBV6-6; j_gene: TRBJ2-1; CDR3aa: ASSLAGGGYNEQF